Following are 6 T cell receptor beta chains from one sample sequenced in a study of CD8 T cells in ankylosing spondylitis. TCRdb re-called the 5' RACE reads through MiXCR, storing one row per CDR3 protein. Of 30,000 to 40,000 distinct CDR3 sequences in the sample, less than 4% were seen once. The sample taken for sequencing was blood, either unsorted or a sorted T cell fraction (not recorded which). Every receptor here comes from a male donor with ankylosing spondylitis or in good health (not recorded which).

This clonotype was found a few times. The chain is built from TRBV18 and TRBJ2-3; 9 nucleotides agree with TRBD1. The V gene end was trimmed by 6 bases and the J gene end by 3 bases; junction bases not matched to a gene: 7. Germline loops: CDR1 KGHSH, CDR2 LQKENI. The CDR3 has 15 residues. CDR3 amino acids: CASSSDRGGTDTQYF. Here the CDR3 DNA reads TGTGCCAGCTCGTCGGACAGGGGAGGAACAGATACGCAGTATTTT.

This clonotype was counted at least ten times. CDR3 region: CASSVADRLNYGYTF. Here the CDR3 DNA reads TGTGCCAGCAGCGTAGCGGACAGGCTGAACTATGGCTACACCTTC. J is TRBJ1-2 and V is TRBV9, with 7 bases aligning to TRBD1. J lost 2 bases, V lost 0 bases, and 4 bases had no gene match. The CDR3 consists of 15 residues. Germline values: CDR1 SGDLS, CDR2 YYNGEE.

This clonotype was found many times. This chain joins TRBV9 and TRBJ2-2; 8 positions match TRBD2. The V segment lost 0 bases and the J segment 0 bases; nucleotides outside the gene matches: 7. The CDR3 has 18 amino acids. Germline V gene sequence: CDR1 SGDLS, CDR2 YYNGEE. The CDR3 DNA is TGTGCCAGCAGCGTAGCGGCGGGGGGACCCTCGAACACCGGGGAGCTGTTTTTT. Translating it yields CASSVAAGGPSNTGELFF.

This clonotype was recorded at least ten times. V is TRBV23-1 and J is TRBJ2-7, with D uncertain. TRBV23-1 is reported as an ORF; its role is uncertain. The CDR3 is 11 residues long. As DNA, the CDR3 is TGCGCTTCGGGTAAGACCTACGAGCAGTACGTC. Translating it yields CASGKTYEQYV.

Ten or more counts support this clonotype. In DNA, the CDR3 is TGTGCCAGCAGCGTGGGCGGACAGGGGGCTACCGGGGAGCTGTTTTTT. This codes for CASSVGGQGATGELFF. The chain employs TRBV9 and TRBJ2-2, with 11 bases identical to TRBD1. J lost 5 bases, V lost 2 bases, and 5 bases had no gene match. Germline values: CDR1 SGDLS, CDR2 YYNGEE. The CDR3 consists of 16 residues.

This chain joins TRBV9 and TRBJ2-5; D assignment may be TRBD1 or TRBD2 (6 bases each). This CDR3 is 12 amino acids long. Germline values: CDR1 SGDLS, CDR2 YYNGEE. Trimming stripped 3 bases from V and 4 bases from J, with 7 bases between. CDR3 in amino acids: CASSEGGETQYF. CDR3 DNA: TGTGCCAGCAGCGAGGGGGGAGAGACCCAGTACTTC.